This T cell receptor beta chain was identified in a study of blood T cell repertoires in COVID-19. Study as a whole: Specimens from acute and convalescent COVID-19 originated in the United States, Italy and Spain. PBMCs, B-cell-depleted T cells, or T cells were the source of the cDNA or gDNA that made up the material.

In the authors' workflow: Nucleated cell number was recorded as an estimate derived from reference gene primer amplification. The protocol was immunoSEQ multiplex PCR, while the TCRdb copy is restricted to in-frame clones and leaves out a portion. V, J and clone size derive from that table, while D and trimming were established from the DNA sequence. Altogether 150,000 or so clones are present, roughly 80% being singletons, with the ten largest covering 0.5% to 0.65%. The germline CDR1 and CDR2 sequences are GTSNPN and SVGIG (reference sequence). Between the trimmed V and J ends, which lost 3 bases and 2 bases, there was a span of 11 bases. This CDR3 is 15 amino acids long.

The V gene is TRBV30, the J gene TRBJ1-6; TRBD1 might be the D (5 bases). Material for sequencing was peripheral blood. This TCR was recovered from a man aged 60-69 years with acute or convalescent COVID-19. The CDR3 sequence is CAWSQEGTYNSPLHF. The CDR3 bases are TGTGCCTGGAGCCAGGAGGGGACCTATAATTCACCCCTCCACTTT.